This T cell receptor (beta chain) was recovered during a study of response to subunit inactivated influenza vaccine. A remark on this clonotype: The antigen is unknown.

MiXCR was run by TCRdb on the RT-PCR reads, yielding one entry per CDR3 protein. Here the sample spans 530,000 or so distinct CDR3 sequences, 25% being singletons. Trimming took 4 bases from V and 0 from J; bases not matched to a gene: 13. Germline CDR1 LGHDT, CDR2 YNNKEL (reference sequence). The CDR3 has 18 residues. Study-wide results and limits: Only a handful of new T cells, the authors suggested, are recruited with each seasonal influenza vaccination.

This material consisted of CD4+ T cells sorted from PBMCs, taken roughly 5 days after vaccination. The clonotype originates from a middle-aged man who received an inactivated influenza vaccine. V is TRBV3-1 and J is TRBJ2-7, with 9 bases fitting TRBD1. DNA for the CDR3: TGTGCCAGCAGCCCAGTCCCGGGACAGGGAAGGAGCTCCTACGAGCAGTACTTC. It specifies CASSPVPGQGRSSYEQYF.